These 31 T cell receptor beta chains were all obtained from the same sample, sequenced in a study of blood T cell repertoires in COVID-19. This table comes from immunoSEQ multiplex PCR, and its TCRdb copy is limited to in-frame clones, with some not included. The data show under 60,000 clones, 65% to 80% seen once. The sequenced sample consisted of peripheral blood. These receptors originate from a man between 65 and 85 years old with acute or convalescent COVID-19.

J is TRBJ2-5 and V is TRBV7-9; TRBD1 matches 9 bases. The CDR3 covers 14 residues. Germline CDR1 is SEHNR and CDR2 is FQNEAQ (reference sequence). Trimming took 6 bases from V and 5 from J; bases not matched to a gene: 7. For the CDR3, the DNA is TGTGCCAGCAGACGGGGACAGGGAGAGGAGACCCAGTACTTC. Protein: CASRRGQGEETQYF.

The chain combines TRBV5-8 with TRBJ1-6; D not certain. The CDR3 is 15 residues long. V shed 4 bases and J shed 0 bases, with 8 bases lying between them. Germline V gives CDR1 SGHTS, CDR2 YDEGEE. The CDR3 DNA follows: TGTGCCAGCAGCCACCCCGGCTCCTATAATTCACCCCTCCACTTT. Translated, it gives CASSHPGSYNSPLHF.

V gene TRBV24-1 combines with J gene TRBJ1-1; 9 bases are a match to TRBD1. CDR1 and CDR2 from the germline V gene are KGHDR and SFDVKD. The CDR3 sequence is 12 residues long. After removal of 3 bases from V and 12 bases from J, the junction contained 4 bases not matched to a gene. The CDR3 sequence is CATSDGDRAPFF. CDR3 sequence (DNA): TGTGCCACCAGTGATGGGGACAGGGCGCCTTTCTTT.

The chain joins TRBV28 to TRBJ1-2; 7 bases map to TRBD1. In germline, CDR1 is MDHEN, CDR2 SYDVKM. The CDR3 has 15 amino acids. V was pared by 2 bases and J by 4 bases, with 7 bases of the junction left unmatched. CDR3 in DNA: TGTGCCAGCAGTTTAGGGGGACAGATCGTCTATGGCTACACCTTC. Translating gives CASSLGGQIVYGYTF.

This clone appeared a single time. V usage is TRBV7-3 and J usage is TRBJ2-3; 11 bases agree with TRBD2. Germline assignment: CDR1 SGHTA and CDR2 FQGTGA. The CDR3 sequence is 15 residues long. Trimming at V came to 5 bases and at J to 3 bases, leaving 4 bases not matched to a gene. The CDR3, as DNA: TGTGCCAGCAGCCTGACTAGCGGGATAACAGATACGCAGTATTTT. Amino acids: CASSLTSGITDTQYF. The complete variable domain, with remaining parts taken from reference TRBV7-3 and TRBJ2-3, reads GAGVSQTPSNKVTEKGKYVELRCDPISGHTALYWYRQSLGQGPEFLIYFQGTGAADDSGLPNDRFFAVRPEGSVSTLKIQRTERGDSAVYLCASSLTSGITDTQYFGPGTRLTVL.

The chain carries TRBV11-2 and TRBJ2-3; 8 bases are a match to TRBD1. V lost 3 bases to trimming and J lost 1 base; unmatched junction nucleotides: 6. The CDR3 sequence is 16 residues long. Germline V gives CDR1 SGHAT, CDR2 FQNNGV. The CDR3 spells CASSFFGTGGTDTQYF. In nucleotides, the CDR3 is TGTGCCAGCAGCTTTTTTGGGACAGGCGGCACAGATACGCAGTATTTT.

V is TRBV7-2 and J is TRBJ2-1; TRBD2 aligns across 7 bases. Per germline, CDR1 SGHTA and CDR2 FQGNSA. The ends lost 4 bases at V and 5 bases at J; junction bases unmatched: 5. This CDR3 has 14 amino acids. CDR3 DNA: TGTGCCAGCAGCTCGAGCGGGATTCACAATGAGCAGTTCTTC. Translated, it gives CASSSSGIHNEQFF.

The rearrangement uses TRBV28 and TRBJ1-1; D possibly corresponds to TRBD1 (5 bases). The germline V gene has CDR1 MDHEN and CDR2 SYDVKM. The V gene lost 5 bases and the J gene lost 1 base, with 14 bases spanning the gap. The CDR3 length is 15 residues. CDR3 in DNA: TGTGCCAGCAGTCGCCCCGGACACAAGAACACTGAAGCTTTCTTT. This encodes CASSRPGHKNTEAFF. The full variable domain, completed using reference TRBV28 and TRBJ1-1, is DVKVTQSSRYLVKRTGEKVFLECVQDMDHENMFWYRQDPGLGLRLIYFSYDVKMKEKGDIPEGYSVSREKKERFSLILESASTNQTSMYLCASSRPGHKNTEAFFGQGTRLTVV.

This clone has only one observation. This chain joins TRBV29-1 and TRBJ1-1, with 8 nucleotides matching TRBD1. Germline CDR1 SQVTM, CDR2 ANQGSEA. V trimming: 7 bases; J trimming: 4 bases; junction bases outside the gene matches: 5. CDR3 length equals 12 residues. The chain's CDR3 is CSGRTGSTEAFF. Here the CDR3 DNA reads TGCAGCGGGAGGACAGGGAGCACTGAAGCTTTCTTT.

J is TRBJ1-5 and V is TRBV19; 9 positions agree with TRBD1. Germline V gives CDR1 LNHDA, CDR2 SQIVND (reference sequence). The CDR3 runs to 16 residues. Losses at the gene ends were 7 bases for V and 9 bases for J; bases not matched to a gene: 16. CDR3 bases: TGTGCCAGTAAGGAGGGGCCTGGTACAGGGGGCCTGCCCCAGCATTTT. Its protein is CASKEGPGTGGLPQHF.

This clone is deemed medium-sized. The CDR3 region is CASSTPGLAANEQFF. The DNA of the CDR3 is TGTGCCAGTAGTACCCCCGGACTAGCGGCGAATGAGCAGTTCTTC. The gene calls are TRBV19 and TRBJ2-1; 10 bases are shared with TRBD2. Germline values: CDR1 LNHDA, CDR2 SQIVND (reference sequence). J was trimmed by 7 bases and V by 4 bases; bases with no gene match: 7. CDR3 size: 15 residues.

The CDR3 spells CASSLVLADNEQFF. In DNA form, the CDR3 reads TGCGCCAGCAGCTTGGTTCTAGCGGACAATGAGCAGTTCTTC. The genes are TRBV5-1 and TRBJ2-1; 7 bases match TRBD2. Germline V CDR1 and CDR2: SGHRS, YFSETQ. The CDR3 covers 14 residues. V shed 0 bases and J 5 bases; nucleotides not matched to a gene: 2.

The chain is built from TRBV28 and TRBJ2-3, with D hard to call. Germline lookup yields CDR1 MDHEN and CDR2 SYDVKM. Trimming pared 3 bases from V and 0 bases from J, leaving 13 bases between. This CDR3 has 16 residues. The CDR3 DNA sequence: TGTGCCAGCAGTTTTCACGGCGGCCATAGCACAGATACGCAGTATTTT. It translates to CASSFHGGHSTDTQYF.

The CDR3 DNA is TGTGCCAGCAGCCGTGAACAGGACCAAAAGACATCTGGGGCCAACGTCCTGACTTTC. Amino acids: CASSREQDQKTSGANVLTF. The chain combines TRBV5-6 with TRBJ2-6; D is possibly TRBD1 (5 bases). The germline V gene encodes CDR1 SGHDT and CDR2 YYEEEE. CDR3 size: 19 residues. Trimming stripped 4 bases from V and 1 base from J, with 21 bases between.

The rearrangement uses TRBV7-3 and TRBJ2-1, with TRBD2 identical over 7 bases. There are 16 residues in the CDR3. CDR1 is SGHTA and CDR2 is FQGTGA in the germline V gene. V gave up 1 base and J gave up 7 bases; unmatched junction bases: 10. In DNA form, the CDR3 reads TGTGCCAGCAGCTTAATGGGCGCGGGAGTAGTAAATGAGCAGTTCTTC. As protein: CASSLMGAGVVNEQFF.

This chain links TRBV11-2 with TRBJ2-7, with 7 nucleotides matching TRBD1. Germline V CDR1 and CDR2: SGHAT, FQNNGV. V shed 5 bases and J 4 bases; nucleotides not matched to a gene: 8. The CDR3 is made up of 14 amino acids. The CDR3 reads CASSIRDRRYEQYF. The CDR3 nucleotides are TGTGCCAGCAGCATCCGGGACAGAAGGTACGAGCAGTACTTC. The whole variable domain, filled in from reference TRBV11-2 and TRBJ2-7, reads EAGVAQSPRYKIIEKRQSVAFWCNPISGHATLYWYQQILGQGPKLLIQFQNNGVVDDSQLPKDRFSAERLKGVDSTLKIQPAKLEDSAVYLCASSIRDRRYEQYFGPGTRLTVT.

As concerns this clone: At one end, the junction sequence differs from germline, possibly due to a read error. V is TRBV30 and J is TRBJ2-1, with 9 bases identical to TRBD2. Germline assignment: CDR1 GTSNPN and CDR2 SVGIG (reference sequence). There are 15 residues in the CDR3. CDR3 amino acids: CAWKEAGGSHNEQFF. CDR3 bases: TGTGCCTGGAAAGAAGCGGGAGGCTCCCACAATGAGCAGTTCTTC.

The genes are TRBV28 and TRBJ2-3; D is ambiguous. The CDR3 runs 15 residues. Germline values: CDR1 MDHEN, CDR2 SYDVKM. The V end was cut by 5 bases, the J end by 2 bases, with 14 bases between. Written as DNA, the CDR3 is TGTGCCAGCAGTCCCGGAGCCTCAAACACAGATACGCAGTATTTT. Translating it yields CASSPGASNTDTQYF. The whole variable domain, remainder taken from reference TRBV28 and TRBJ2-3, is DVKVTQSSRYLVKRTGEKVFLECVQDMDHENMFWYRQDPGLGLRLIYFSYDVKMKEKGDIPEGYSVSREKKERFSLILESASTNQTSMYLCASSPGASNTDTQYFGPGTRLTVL.

CDR3 region: CASSDSGLGSYGYTF. The DNA of the CDR3 is TGTGCCAGCAGTGACAGCGGACTCGGAAGTTATGGCTACACCTTC. The V and J genes are TRBV6-1 and TRBJ1-2; D is undetermined. With 3 bases removed from V and 5 bases from J, the gap between germline ends came to 16 bases. Germline CDR1 and CDR2: MNHNS and SASEGT. The CDR3 length is 15 residues.

This clone was seen at least ten times. V gene TRBV30 combines with J gene TRBJ1-5; D is ambiguous. The CDR3 consists of 14 residues. V was cut by 3 bases and J by 0 bases, with 9 bases left in between. Germline-derived CDR1 and CDR2 are GTSNPN and SVGIG (reference sequence). The CDR3 nucleotides read TGTGCCTGGAGGGGCCCCAATAGCAATCAGCCCCAGCATTTT. Translating gives CAWRGPNSNQPQHF.

CDR3 nucleotide sequence: TGTGCCAGCAGCTCCCGGGACAGCAACTATGGCTACACCTTC. It specifies CASSSRDSNYGYTF. The chain links TRBV5-6 to TRBJ1-2; 7 nucleotides align to TRBD1. The CDR3 spans 14 residues. V trimming: 3 bases; J trimming: 2 bases; junction bases outside the gene matches: 4. From germline, CDR1 is SGHDT and CDR2 YYEEEE.

This clone was detected a few times. The genes are TRBV19 and TRBJ1-2, with TRBD1 as a possible D gene (5 bases). The germline V gene encodes CDR1 LNHDA and CDR2 SQIVND (reference sequence). The CDR3 consists of 13 residues. V was clipped by 5 bases and J by 3 bases, with 10 bases between them. The CDR3 sequence: CASSPDSYYGYTF. In DNA, the CDR3 is TGTGCCAGTAGTCCTGACAGTTACTATGGCTACACCTTC.

The genes are TRBV27 and TRBJ2-1; 7 positions match TRBD1. Per the germline V gene, CDR1 is MNHEY and CDR2 is SMNVEV (reference sequence). J was trimmed by 7 bases and V by 4 bases; bases with no gene match: 4. The CDR3 covers 13 residues. The chain's CDR3 is CASSSDRENEQFF. CDR3 DNA: TGTGCCAGCAGTTCTGACAGGGAGAATGAGCAGTTCTTC.

This clone was seen more than once but under ten times. J is TRBJ2-6 and V is TRBV7-9, with D maybe TRBD1 (6 bases). CDR1 is SEHNR and CDR2 is FQNEAQ in the germline V gene (reference sequence). Between the trimmed V and J ends, which lost 3 bases and 4 bases, there was a span of 7 bases. CDR3 length: 14 residues. The CDR3 bases are TGTGCCAGCAGCTTCAGGGGCGGGGCCAACGTCCTGACTTTC. This translates into CASSFRGGANVLTF. Based on the CDR3 plus reference TRBV7-9 and TRBJ2-6, the full variable domain is DTGVSQNPRHKITKRGQNVTFRCDPISEHNRLYWYRQTLGQGPEFLTYFQNEAQLEKSRLLSDRFSAERPKGSFSTLEIQRTEQGDSAMYLCASSFRGGANVLTFGAGSRLTVL.

Written as DNA, the CDR3 is TGTGCCATCGGAACTAGCGGGGGGGAGAGCACAGATACGCAGTATTTT. It yields the protein CAIGTSGGESTDTQYF. This chain connects TRBV10-3 to TRBJ2-3; the match to TRBD2 covers 13 bases. The length of the CDR3 is 16 residues. From germline, CDR1 is ENHRY and CDR2 SYGVKD. V dropped 8 bases and J dropped 0; count of bases not matched to a gene: 5.

This chain links TRBV29-1 with TRBJ2-3, with 11 bases matching TRBD2. V shed 5 bases, J shed 2 bases, and the junction held 6 bases outside the gene matches. Per germline, CDR1 SQVTM and CDR2 ANQGSEA. CDR3 length: 15 residues. In nucleotides, the CDR3 is TGCAGCGTTACCACTAGCGGGAGTTACACAGATACGCAGTATTTT. Its translation: CSVTTSGSYTDTQYF.

In its sample, this clone was seen once. The rearrangement uses TRBV10-3 and TRBJ1-5; the D gene is possibly TRBD1 (6 bases). The CDR3 has 12 amino acids. Germline V gene data show CDR1 as ENHRY and CDR2 as SYGVKD. With 8 bases removed from V and 4 bases from J, the gap between germline ends came to 9 bases. The CDR3 DNA reads as TGTGCCATCTCAGGGGATAATCAGCCCCAGCATTTT. Amino acid sequence: CAISGDNQPQHF.

This chain connects TRBV6-5 to TRBJ2-1; D is unresolved. The V end lost 2 bases, the J end lost 0 bases, and 8 bases lay between the germline ends. CDR3 length equals 15 residues. Germline-derived CDR1 and CDR2 are MNHEY and SVGAGI. The CDR3 loop is CASSYQQSSYNEQFF. CDR3 nucleotides: TGTGCCAGCAGTTACCAACAGAGCTCCTACAATGAGCAGTTCTTC.

V usage is TRBV30 and J usage is TRBJ2-1; D ambiguous. Germline lookup yields CDR1 GTSNPN and CDR2 SVGIG (reference sequence). This CDR3 has 13 amino acids. The V gene lost 0 bases and the J gene lost 5 bases, with 8 bases spanning the gap. The CDR3 DNA sequence: TGTGCCTGGAGTGTAGATCTACACAATGAGCAGTTCTTC. It is translated as CAWSVDLHNEQFF.

This rearrangement joins TRBV18 to TRBJ2-2, with 11 nucleotides matching TRBD2. The CDR3 is 16 residues long. Germline-derived CDR1 and CDR2 are KGHSH and LQKENI. V lost 5 bases, J lost 2 bases, and 4 bases stayed unmatched. The CDR3 DNA sequence: TGTGCCAGCTCATCTAGCGGGGGGCTCAACACCGGGGAGCTGTTTTTT. It is translated as CASSSSGGLNTGELFF.

V and J are TRBV27 and TRBJ2-1; a possible D gene is TRBD1 (5 bases). V was cut by 5 bases and J by 7 bases, with 21 bases left in between. The CDR3 has 16 amino acids. In germline, CDR1 is MNHEY, CDR2 SMNVEV (reference sequence). This chain's CDR3 is CASSRRSSLTDNEQFF. Written as DNA, the CDR3 is TGTGCCAGCAGTCGCCGGTCCAGTCTGACAGATAATGAGCAGTTCTTC.